This is a list of T cell receptor beta chains from one sample in a study of blood T cell repertoires in COVID-19. The method was immunoSEQ multiplex PCR; TCRdb's version includes in-frame clones alone and lacks a portion of them. The table lists around 180,000 clones, around 72% of them singletons. Sequencing used peripheral blood. These TCRs come from a woman aged 80 or older with acute or convalescent COVID-19. Each CDR3 is given with its conserved first and last residue. D genes are given only for firm matches. A row's size may be missing; if present it is once, few, many or a size class.

>TRBJ1-6|NA|16|TRBD1|TRBV6-1
CASSEPRTGGRSPLHF
TGTGCCAGCAGTGAACCAAGGACAGGGGGCCGGTCACCCCTCCACTTT
>TRBJ2-3|NA|15|TRBD1|TRBV7-9
CASSLGTGRADTQYF
TGTGCCAGCAGCTTGGGGACAGGGCGGGCAGATACGCAGTATTTT
>TRBJ1-3|NA|18|TRBD1|TRBV7-8
CASSLSAGTGVTGNTIYF
TGTGCCAGCAGCTTATCGGCCGGGACAGGGGTTACTGGAAACACCATATATTTT
>TRBJ1-2|NA|14|NA|TRBV28
CASRIQATNYGYTF
TGTGCCAGCAGGATACAGGCGACTAACTATGGCTACACCTTC
>TRBJ1-1|NA|16|NA|TRBV4-1
CASSQDPPGAGTEAFF
TGCGCCAGCAGCCAAGATCCCCCAGGGGCAGGGACTGAAGCTTTCTTT
>TRBJ1-3|NA|15|NA|TRBV7-9
CASSETGHSGNTIYF
TGTGCCAGCAGCGAAACCGGACACTCTGGAAACACCATATATTTT
>TRBJ2-1|NA|14|TRBD2|TRBV6-5
CASRGGAGVHEQFF
TGTGCCAGCAGGGGGGGTGCGGGAGTCCATGAGCAGTTCTTC
>TRBJ1-2|once|15|NA|TRBV5-4
CASSFEVQGSFGYTF
TGTGCCAGCAGCTTTGAGGTACAGGGAAGCTTTGGCTACACCTTC
>TRBJ1-2|few|18|TRBD1|TRBV10-3
CAISESLLQGAVSYGYTF
TGTGCCATCAGTGAGTCGCTACTACAGGGGGCAGTAAGCTATGGCTACACCTTC
>TRBJ1-5|NA|15|NA|TRBV28
CASGDGTGGNQPQHF
TGTGCCAGCGGCGATGGAACCGGGGGCAATCAGCCCCAGCATTTT
>TRBJ1-1|NA|14|NA|TRBV27
CASSLYGVWTEAFF
TGTGCCAGCAGTTTATACGGGGTTTGGACTGAAGCTTTCTTT
>TRBJ1-6|many|16|NA|TRBV19
CASSSLTGMTNSPLHF
TGTGCCAGTAGTTCATTGACGGGAATGACTAATTCACCCCTCCACTTT
>TRBJ2-5|NA|14|NA|TRBV5-1
CASSGTGLQETQYF
TGCGCCAGCAGCGGCACAGGGCTTCAAGAGACCCAGTACTTC
>TRBJ2-3|NA|14|TRBD2|TRBV19
CASSAGEVWGTQYF
TGTGCCAGTAGCGCGGGGGAGGTCTGGGGTACGCAGTATTTT
>TRBJ2-7|NA|15|TRBD2|TRBV11-2
CASSLGAGGHYEQYF
TGTGCCAGCAGCTTAGGAGCGGGAGGGCATTACGAGCAGTACTTC
>TRBJ2-1|NA|15|NA|TRBV10-3
CAISESESTYNEQFF
TGTGCCATCAGTGAGTCGGAGTCAACCTACAATGAGCAGTTCTTC
>TRBJ1-5|NA|15|TRBD1|TRBV19
CASSTETGTREPQHF
TGTGCCAGTAGTACGGAGACAGGGACTAGGGAGCCCCAGCATTTT
>TRBJ1-2|NA|15|TRBD1|TRBV6-6
CASSYSGTGDYGYTF
TGTGCCAGCAGTTACTCCGGGACAGGGGACTATGGCTACACCTTC
>TRBJ1-2|NA|12|TRBD1|TRBV30
CAWSVRDRSYTF
TGTGCCTGGAGTGTTAGGGACAGAAGCTACACCTTC
>TRBJ1-3|NA|13|NA|TRBV3-1/TRBV3-2
CASSSGSGNTIYF
TGTGCCAGCAGCTCAGGCTCTGGAAACACCATATATTTT
>TRBJ2-1|NA|17|TRBD2|TRBV18
CASSPLAQRGPYNEQFF
TGTGCCAGCTCACCCCTGGCCCAGCGGGGTCCCTACAATGAGCAGTTCTTC
>TRBJ2-7|once|14|TRBD1|TRBV9
CASSPAGTEFEQYF
TGTGCCAGCAGCCCAGCTGGGACAGAGTTCGAGCAGTACTTC
>TRBJ1-6|NA|14|NA|TRBV19
CASSILDSPSPLHF
TGTGCCAGTAGTATCCTGGACAGTCCTTCACCCCTCCACTTT
>TRBJ2-3|NA|15|NA|TRBV5-1
CASSPSGLSTDTQYF
TGCGCCAGCAGCCCTTCAGGGCTAAGCACAGATACGCAGTATTTT
>TRBJ2-1|NA|16|TRBD2|TRBV5-1
CASSYAGTSLGNEQFF
TGCGCCAGCAGTTATGCCGGGACTAGCCTAGGCAATGAGCAGTTCTTC
>TRBJ1-4|NA|14|TRBD1|TRBV7-9
CASRPGQGGEKLFF
TGTGCCAGCAGACCGGGACAGGGCGGTGAAAAACTGTTTTTT
>TRBJ2-5|once|12|NA|TRBV11-2
CASSLSRETQYF
TGTGCCAGCAGCTTGTCCCGAGAGACCCAGTACTTC
>TRBJ1-5|few|13|NA|TRBV3-1/TRBV3-2
CASSPTSDQPQHF
TGTGCCAGCAGTCCTACTTCCGATCAGCCCCAGCATTTT
>TRBJ1-4|NA|14|NA|TRBV5-6
CASMIQGPNEKLFF
TGTGCCAGCATGATCCAGGGTCCGAATGAAAAACTGTTTTTT
>TRBJ2-1|NA|15|TRBD1|TRBV6-4
CASSAKEGARDEQFF
TGTGCCAGCAGTGCGAAAGAGGGGGCGCGGGATGAGCAGTTCTTC
>TRBJ1-1|NA|13|TRBD1|TRBV27
CASSLWTGTEAFF
TGTGCCAGCAGTTTATGGACAGGGACTGAAGCTTTCTTT
>TRBJ1-1|NA|13|NA|TRBV28
CASSPPKGREAFF
TGTGCCAGCAGTCCGCCGAAAGGCAGGGAAGCTTTCTTT
>TRBJ1-1|NA|13|NA|TRBV7-9
CASSWALGSEAFF
TGTGCCAGCAGTTGGGCGCTCGGATCTGAAGCTTTCTTT
>TRBJ1-1|NA|15|NA|TRBV28
CASRPSGPGRAEAFF
TGTGCCAGCAGACCATCAGGACCGGGCAGGGCTGAAGCTTTCTTT
>TRBJ2-7|NA|14|NA|TRBV18
CASSPTEASYEQYF
TGTGCCAGCTCCCCGACGGAGGCGTCATACGAGCAGTACTTC
>TRBJ1-6|many|14|TRBD1|TRBV5-1
CASSLLTGKAPLHF
TGCGCCAGCAGCTTGTTGACAGGGAAGGCACCCCTCCACTTT
>TRBJ1-2|few|14|TRBD1|TRBV27
CASSITGGGYGYTF
TGTGCCAGCAGCATCACAGGGGGAGGTTATGGCTACACCTTC
>TRBJ1-3|NA|14|NA|TRBV9
CASSVQPGGNTIYF
TGTGCCAGCAGCGTTCAGCCTGGGGGGAACACCATATATTTT
>TRBJ2-3|few|18|NA|TRBV6-1
CASSEGGRGRPATDTQYF
TGTGCCAGCAGTGAAGGGGGGCGGGGGCGCCCAGCCACAGATACGCAGTATTTT
>TRBJ2-2|NA|12|NA|TRBV10-1
CASGTGSGELFF
TGCGCCAGCGGCACAGGGTCCGGGGAGCTGTTTTTT
>TRBJ2-7|NA|14|TRBD1|TRBV27
CASSPTGGVYEQYF
TGTGCCAGCAGTCCTACAGGGGGAGTTTACGAGCAGTACTTC
>TRBJ2-1|NA|13|NA|TRBV7-2
CASSPGNFDEQFF
TGTGCCAGCAGCCCGGGAAATTTCGATGAGCAGTTCTTC
>TRBJ2-1|NA|15|TRBD1|TRBV28
CASSSRDRVNNEQFF
TGTGCCAGCAGTTCCCGGGACAGGGTCAACAATGAGCAGTTCTTC
>TRBJ2-7|NA|15|TRBD1|TRBV7-8
CASSHRDSPYYEQYF
TGTGCCAGCAGCCACCGGGACAGCCCATACTACGAGCAGTACTTC
>TRBJ2-2|NA|16|TRBD2|TRBV7-9
CAHDGGLAGDTGELFF
TGTGCCCATGACGGAGGACTAGCGGGAGATACCGGGGAGCTGTTTTTT
>TRBJ2-7|NA|18|TRBD1|TRBV11-2
CASSLGQGRSSRDYEQYF
TGTGCCAGCAGCTTAGGACAGGGGAGGAGCAGCAGGGACTACGAGCAGTACTTC
>TRBJ2-5|NA|17|TRBD1|TRBV5-1
CASSRSLSQGAGETQYF
TGCGCCAGCAGCCGTTCGCTCTCACAGGGGGCAGGAGAGACCCAGTACTTC
>TRBJ2-7|NA|14|NA|TRBV6-6
CASSQASGIYEQYF
TGTGCCAGCAGTCAAGCCTCAGGAATCTACGAGCAGTACTTC
>TRBJ2-2|NA|17|TRBD2|TRBV15
CATSRGLAGGDTGELFF
TGTGCCACCAGCAGAGGGCTAGCGGGAGGGGACACCGGGGAGCTGTTTTTT
>TRBJ1-2|NA|13|NA|TRBV28
CASNPWGDYGYTF
TGTGCCAGCAACCCCTGGGGGGACTATGGCTACACCTTC
>TRBJ2-3|NA|14|NA|TRBV10-2
CASSEFPSTDTQYF
TGCGCCAGCAGTGAGTTCCCTAGCACAGATACGCAGTATTTT
>TRBJ2-3|NA|16|TRBD2|TRBV28
CASSLLTSAVMDTQYF
TGTGCCAGCAGTTTACTTACTAGCGCGGTCATGGATACGCAGTATTTT
>TRBJ2-2|NA|20|TRBD2|TRBV19
CASSIGGGRFSPSNTGELFF
TGTGCCAGTAGTATCGGGGGCGGGAGGTTTTCCCCGAGTAACACCGGGGAGCTGTTTTTT
>TRBJ1-1|NA|14|NA|TRBV3-1/TRBV3-2
CASSPEWGPTEAFF
TGTGCCAGCAGCCCCGAATGGGGGCCCACTGAAGCTTTCTTT
>TRBJ2-5|NA|13|TRBD1|TRBV2
CASRETGGETQYF
TGTGCCAGCAGGGAAACAGGGGGAGAGACCCAGTACTTC
>TRBJ1-4|once|17|TRBD1|TRBV7-2
CASSSGGGQGWSEKLFF
TGTGCCAGCAGCTCTGGGGGGGGACAGGGGTGGAGCGAAAAACTGTTTTTT
>TRBJ1-5|NA|16|NA|TRBV18
CASSPGTFWSGQPQHF
TGTGCCAGCTCACCCGGGACATTTTGGTCTGGCCAGCCCCAGCATTTT
>TRBJ2-3|NA|15|NA|TRBV27
CASSLRGVVGDTQYF
TGTGCCAGCAGTTTACGGGGAGTGGTTGGAGATACGCAGTATTTT
>TRBJ2-1|NA|15|NA|TRBV18
CASSLNAGQRDEQFF
TGTGCCAGCTCACTTAACGCGGGCCAGCGGGATGAGCAGTTCTTC
>TRBJ2-1|NA|12|TRBD1|TRBV5-4
CASSPQGQGYFF
TGTGCCAGCAGCCCCCAGGGACAGGGATATTTCTTC